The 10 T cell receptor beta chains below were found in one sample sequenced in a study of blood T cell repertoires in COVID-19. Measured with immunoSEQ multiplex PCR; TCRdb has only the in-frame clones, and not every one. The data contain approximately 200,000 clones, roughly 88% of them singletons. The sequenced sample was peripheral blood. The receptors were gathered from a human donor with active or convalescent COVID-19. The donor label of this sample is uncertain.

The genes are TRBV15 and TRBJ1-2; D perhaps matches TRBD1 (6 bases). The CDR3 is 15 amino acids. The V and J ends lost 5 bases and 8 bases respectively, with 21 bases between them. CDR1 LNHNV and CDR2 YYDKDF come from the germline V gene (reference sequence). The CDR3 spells CATSVAGTQMGGYTF. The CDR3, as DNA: TGTGCCACCAGCGTAGCCGGGACACAAATGGGGGGCTACACCTTC.

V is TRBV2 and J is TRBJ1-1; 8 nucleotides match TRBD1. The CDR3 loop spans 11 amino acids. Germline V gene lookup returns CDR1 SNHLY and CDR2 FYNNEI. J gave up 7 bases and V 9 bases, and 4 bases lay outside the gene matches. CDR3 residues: CARTTGGEAFF. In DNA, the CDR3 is TGTGCCAGGACTACAGGGGGTGAAGCTTTCTTT.

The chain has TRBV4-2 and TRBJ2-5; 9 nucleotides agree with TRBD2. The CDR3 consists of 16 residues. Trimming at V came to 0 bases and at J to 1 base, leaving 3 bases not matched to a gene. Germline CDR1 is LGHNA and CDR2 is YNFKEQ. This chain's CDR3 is CASSQDSGLAQETQYF. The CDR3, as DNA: TGTGCCAGCAGCCAAGATTCGGGACTAGCCCAAGAGACCCAGTACTTC.

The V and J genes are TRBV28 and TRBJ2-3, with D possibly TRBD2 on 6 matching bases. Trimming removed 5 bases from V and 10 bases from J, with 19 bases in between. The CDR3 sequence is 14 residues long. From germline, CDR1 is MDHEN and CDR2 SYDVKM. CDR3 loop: CASSRRLEEGAQYF. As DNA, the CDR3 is TGTGCCAGCAGTAGAAGACTAGAGGAGGGTGCGCAGTATTTT.

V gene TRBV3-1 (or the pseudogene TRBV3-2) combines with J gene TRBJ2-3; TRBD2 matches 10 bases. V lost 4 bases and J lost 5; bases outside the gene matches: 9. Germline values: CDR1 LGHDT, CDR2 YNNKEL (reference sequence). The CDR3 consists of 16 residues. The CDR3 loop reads CASSRPSGGAGDTQYF. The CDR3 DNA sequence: TGTGCCAGCAGCCGACCCAGCGGGGGGGCTGGAGATACGCAGTATTTT.

CDR3 in amino acids: CATAGQLNTEAFF. DNA for the CDR3: TGTGCCACCGCGGGACAGTTGAACACTGAAGCTTTCTTT. This chain links TRBV19 with TRBJ1-1, with TRBD1 matching 7 bases. Germline V CDR1 and CDR2: LNHDA, SQIVND (reference sequence). Trimming took 10 bases from V and 0 from J; bases not matched to a gene: 5. There are 13 residues in the CDR3. The whole variable domain, filled in from reference TRBV19 and TRBJ1-1, reads DGGITQSPKYLFRKEGQNVTLSCEQNLNHDAMYWYRQDPGQGLRLIYYSQIVNDFQKGDIAEGYSVSREKKESFPLTVTSAQKNPTAFYLCATAGQLNTEAFFGQGTRLTVV.

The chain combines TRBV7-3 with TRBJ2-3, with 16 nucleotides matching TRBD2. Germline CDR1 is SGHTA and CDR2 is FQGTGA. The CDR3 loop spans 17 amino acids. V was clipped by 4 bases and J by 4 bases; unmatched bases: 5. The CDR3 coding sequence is TGTGCCAGCAGCTCGGGGACTAGCGGGAGGGACCCAGATACGCAGTATTTT. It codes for CASSSGTSGRDPDTQYF.

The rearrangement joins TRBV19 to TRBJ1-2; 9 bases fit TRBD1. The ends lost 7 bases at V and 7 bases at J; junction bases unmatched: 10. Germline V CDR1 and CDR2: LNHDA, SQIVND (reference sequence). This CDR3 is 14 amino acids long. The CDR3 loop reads CASNLGQGSSGYTF. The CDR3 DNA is TGTGCCAGTAACTTGGGACAGGGATCCTCTGGCTACACCTTC.

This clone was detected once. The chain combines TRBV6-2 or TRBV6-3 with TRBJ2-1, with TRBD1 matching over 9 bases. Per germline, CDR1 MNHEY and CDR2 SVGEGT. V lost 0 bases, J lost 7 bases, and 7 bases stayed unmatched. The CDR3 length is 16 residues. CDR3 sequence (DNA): TGTGCCAGCAGTTACTCGGCCTACAGGGGGCCGAATGAGCAGTTCTTC. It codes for CASSYSAYRGPNEQFF.

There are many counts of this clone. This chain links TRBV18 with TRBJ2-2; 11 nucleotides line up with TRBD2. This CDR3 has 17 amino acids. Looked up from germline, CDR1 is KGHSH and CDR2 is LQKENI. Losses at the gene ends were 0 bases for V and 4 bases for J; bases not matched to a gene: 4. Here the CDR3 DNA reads TGTGCCAGCTCACCACCGGGGGGGACTAGCGGCACCGGGGAGCTGTTTTTT. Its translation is CASSPPGGTSGTGELFF.